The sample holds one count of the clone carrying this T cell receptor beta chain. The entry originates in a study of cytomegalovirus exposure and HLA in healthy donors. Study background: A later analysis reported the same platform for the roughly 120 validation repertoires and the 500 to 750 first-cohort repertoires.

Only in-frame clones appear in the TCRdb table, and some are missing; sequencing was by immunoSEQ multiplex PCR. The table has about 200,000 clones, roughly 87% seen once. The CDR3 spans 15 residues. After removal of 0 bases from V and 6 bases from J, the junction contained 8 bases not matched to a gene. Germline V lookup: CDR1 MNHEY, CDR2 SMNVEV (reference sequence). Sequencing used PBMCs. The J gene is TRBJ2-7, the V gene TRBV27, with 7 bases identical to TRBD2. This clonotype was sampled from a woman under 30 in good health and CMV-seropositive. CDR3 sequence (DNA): TGTGCCAGCAGTTTATCCGGCGGGGGAACCGGCGAGCAGTACTTC. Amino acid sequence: CASSLSGGGTGEQYF.